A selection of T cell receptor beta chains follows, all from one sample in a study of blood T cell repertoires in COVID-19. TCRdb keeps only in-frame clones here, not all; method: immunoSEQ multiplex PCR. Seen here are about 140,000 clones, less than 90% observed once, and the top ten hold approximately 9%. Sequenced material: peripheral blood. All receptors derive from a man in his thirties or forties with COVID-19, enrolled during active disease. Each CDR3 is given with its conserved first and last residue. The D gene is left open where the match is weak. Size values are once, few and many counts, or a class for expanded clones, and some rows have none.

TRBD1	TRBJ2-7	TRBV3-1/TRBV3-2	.	CASSPYLSRDRERDEQYF	TGTGCCAGCAGCCCGTACCTGAGCCGGGACAGGGAGAGGGACGAGCAGTACTTC
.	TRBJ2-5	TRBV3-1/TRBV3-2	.	CASSQEVSRAQETQYF	TGTGCCAGCAGCCAAGAGGTCTCCAGGGCGCAAGAGACCCAGTACTTC
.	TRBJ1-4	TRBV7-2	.	CASSSLGATNEKLFF	TGTGCCAGCAGCTCACTCGGTGCAACTAATGAAAAACTGTTTTTT
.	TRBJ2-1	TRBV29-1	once	CSVSRSTGNEQFF	TGCAGCGTTTCGAGGTCTACGGGTAATGAGCAGTTCTTC
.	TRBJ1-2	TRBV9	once	CASSVGAGLYGYTF	TGTGCCAGCAGCGTAGGGGCAGGCCTCTATGGCTACACCTTC
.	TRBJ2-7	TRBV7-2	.	CASSSSGGNEQYF	TGTGCCAGCAGCTCGTCAGGGGGGAACGAGCAGTACTTC
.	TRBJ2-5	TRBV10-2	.	CASSGRPFGETQYF	TGCGCCAGCAGTGGGAGACCTTTTGGGGAGACCCAGTACTTC
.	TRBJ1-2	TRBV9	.	CASSVDPGNYGYTF	TGTGCCAGCAGCGTAGACCCGGGTAACTATGGCTACACCTTC
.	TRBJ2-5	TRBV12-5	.	CASGLAPPSLVYF	TGTGCTAGTGGTTTGGCCCCGCCTAGTTTGGTGTACTTC
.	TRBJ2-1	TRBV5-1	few	CASSPRPGNEQFF	TGCGCCAGCAGCCCGCGCCCCGGCAATGAGCAGTTCTTC
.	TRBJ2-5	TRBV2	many	CASSSDSRSGETQYF	TGTGCCAGCAGTTCTGACTCTAGAAGCGGGGAGACCCAGTACTTC
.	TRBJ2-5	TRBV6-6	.	CASSQRSRETQYF	TGTGCCAGCAGCCAACGCTCGAGGGAGACCCAGTACTTC
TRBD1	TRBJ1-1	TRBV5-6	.	CASSSRLGQFTEAFF	TGTGCCAGCAGCTCACGTCTGGGACAGTTCACTGAAGCTTTCTTT
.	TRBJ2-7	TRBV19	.	CASSRSTGIPYEQYF	TGTGCCAGTAGTAGGAGTACAGGAATTCCCTACGAGCAGTACTTC
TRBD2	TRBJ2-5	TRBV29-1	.	CSVGLASETQYF	TGCAGCGTGGGACTAGCATCAGAGACCCAGTACTTC
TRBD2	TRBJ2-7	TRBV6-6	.	CASSRRYNSGRAYEQYF	TGTGCCAGCAGTCGACGTTACAATAGCGGGAGGGCCTACGAGCAGTACTTC
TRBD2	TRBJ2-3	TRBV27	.	CASKRGTSGREYTDTQYF	TGTGCCAGCAAAAGGGGGACTAGCGGGAGGGAATACACAGATACGCAGTATTTT